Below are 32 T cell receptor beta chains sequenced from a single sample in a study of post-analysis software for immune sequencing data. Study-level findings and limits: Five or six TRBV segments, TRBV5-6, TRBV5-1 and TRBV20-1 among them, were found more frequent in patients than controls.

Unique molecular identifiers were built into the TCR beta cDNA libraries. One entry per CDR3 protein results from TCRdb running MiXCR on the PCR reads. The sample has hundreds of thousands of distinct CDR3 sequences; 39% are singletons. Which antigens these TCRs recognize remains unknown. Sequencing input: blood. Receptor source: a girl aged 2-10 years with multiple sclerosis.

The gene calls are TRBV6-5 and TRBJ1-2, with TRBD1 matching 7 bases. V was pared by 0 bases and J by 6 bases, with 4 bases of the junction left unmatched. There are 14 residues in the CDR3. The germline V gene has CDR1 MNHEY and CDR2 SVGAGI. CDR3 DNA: TGTGCCAGCAGTTACTCGAAAAGGGGGCATGGCTACACCTTC. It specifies CASSYSKRGHGYTF.

CDR3 nucleotides: TGTGCCAGCAGTTTATTTGGCACAGATCAATCTAACTATGGCTACACCTTC. Encoded protein: CASSLFGTDQSNYGYTF. The chain uses TRBV12-3 or TRBV12-4 and TRBJ1-2, with D hard to call. This CDR3 is built from 17 residues. Trimming took 2 bases from V and 0 from J, leaving 16 bases between them.

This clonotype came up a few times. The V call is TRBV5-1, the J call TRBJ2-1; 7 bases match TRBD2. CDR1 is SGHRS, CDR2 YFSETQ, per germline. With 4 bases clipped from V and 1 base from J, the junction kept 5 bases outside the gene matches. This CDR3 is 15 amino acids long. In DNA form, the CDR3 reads TGCGCCAGCAGCATCCTCGGGGGGTCCTACAATGAGCAGTTCTTC. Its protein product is CASSILGGSYNEQFF.

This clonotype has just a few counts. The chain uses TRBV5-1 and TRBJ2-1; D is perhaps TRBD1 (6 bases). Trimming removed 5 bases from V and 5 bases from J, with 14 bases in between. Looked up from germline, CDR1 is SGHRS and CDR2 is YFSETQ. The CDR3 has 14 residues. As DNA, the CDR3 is TGCGCCAGCAGAGGTGGGGACACCAACAATGAGCAGTTCTTC. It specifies CASRGGDTNNEQFF. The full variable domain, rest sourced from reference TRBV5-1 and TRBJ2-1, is KAGVTQTPRYLIKTRGQQVTLSCSPISGHRSVSWYQQTPGQGLQFLFEYFSETQRNKGNFPGRFSGRQFSNSRSEMNVSTLELGDSALYLCASRGGDTNNEQFFGPGTRLTVL.

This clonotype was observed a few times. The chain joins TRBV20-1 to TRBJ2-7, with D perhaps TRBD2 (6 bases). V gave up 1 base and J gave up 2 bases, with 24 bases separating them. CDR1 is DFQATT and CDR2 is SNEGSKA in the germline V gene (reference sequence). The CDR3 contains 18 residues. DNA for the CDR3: TGCAGTGCTAGAGCTAGAGAAGCAAAAGCGGGTTTAACCTACGAGCAGTACTTC. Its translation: CSARAREAKAGLTYEQYF.

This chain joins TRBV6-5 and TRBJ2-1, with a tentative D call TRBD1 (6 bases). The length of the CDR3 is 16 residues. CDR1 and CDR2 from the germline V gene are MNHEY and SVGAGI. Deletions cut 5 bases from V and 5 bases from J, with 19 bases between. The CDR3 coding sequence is TGTGCCAGCAGTCCCTATCGGACAGACATTGACAATGAGCAGTTCTTC. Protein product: CASSPYRTDIDNEQFF.

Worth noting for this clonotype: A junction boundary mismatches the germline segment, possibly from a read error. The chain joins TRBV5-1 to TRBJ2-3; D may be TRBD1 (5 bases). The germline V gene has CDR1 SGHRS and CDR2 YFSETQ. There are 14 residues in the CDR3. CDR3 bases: TGCGCCAGCAGTTTGGTACAGGTCACAGATACGCAGTATTTT. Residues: CASSLVQVTDTQYF. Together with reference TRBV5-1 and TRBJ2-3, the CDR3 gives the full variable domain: KAGVTQTPRYLIKTRGQQVTLSCSPISGHRSVSWYQQTPGQGLQFLFEYFSETQRNKGNFPGRFSGRQFSNSRSEMNVSTLELGDSALYLCASSLVQVTDTQYFGPGTRLTVL.

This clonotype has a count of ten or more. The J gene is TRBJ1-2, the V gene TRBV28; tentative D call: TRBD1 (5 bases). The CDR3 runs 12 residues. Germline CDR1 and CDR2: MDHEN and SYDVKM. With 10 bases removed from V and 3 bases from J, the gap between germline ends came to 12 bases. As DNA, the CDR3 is TGTGCCACCCCGGGACCAGACTATGGCTACACCTTC. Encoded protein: CATPGPDYGYTF.

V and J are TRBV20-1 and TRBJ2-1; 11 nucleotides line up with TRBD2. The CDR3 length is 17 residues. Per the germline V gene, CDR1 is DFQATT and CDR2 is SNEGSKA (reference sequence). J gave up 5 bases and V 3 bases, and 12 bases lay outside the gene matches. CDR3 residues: CSASRGPSGGPNNEQFF. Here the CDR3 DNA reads TGCAGTGCTAGCCGTGGGCCTAGCGGGGGGCCTAACAATGAGCAGTTCTTC.

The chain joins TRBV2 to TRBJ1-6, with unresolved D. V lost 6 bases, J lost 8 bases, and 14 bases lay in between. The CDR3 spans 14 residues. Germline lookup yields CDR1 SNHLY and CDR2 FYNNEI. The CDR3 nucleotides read TGTGCCAGCAGCGGCCCCCTTCCGGATTCACCCCTCCACTTT. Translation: CASSGPLPDSPLHF.

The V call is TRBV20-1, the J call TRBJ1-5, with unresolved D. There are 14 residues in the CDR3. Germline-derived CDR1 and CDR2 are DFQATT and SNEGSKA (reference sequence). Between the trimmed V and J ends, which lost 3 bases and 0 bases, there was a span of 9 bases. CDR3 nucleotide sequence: TGCAGTGCTAGGACGGATATTAGCAATCAGCCCCAGCATTTT. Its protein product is CSARTDISNQPQHF.

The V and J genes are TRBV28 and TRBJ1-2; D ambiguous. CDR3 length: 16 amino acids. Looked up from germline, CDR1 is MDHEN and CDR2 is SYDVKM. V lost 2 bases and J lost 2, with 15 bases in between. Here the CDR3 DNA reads TGTGCCAGCAGTTTAAGAGGAAGGGCAGGAAACTATGGCTACACCTTC. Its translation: CASSLRGRAGNYGYTF.

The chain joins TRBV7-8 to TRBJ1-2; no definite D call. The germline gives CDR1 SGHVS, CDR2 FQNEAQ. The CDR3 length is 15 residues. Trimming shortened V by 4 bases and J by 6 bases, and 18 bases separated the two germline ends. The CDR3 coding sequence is TGTGCCAGCAGCTCGACACGTTTCGCCAGGAATGGCTACACCTTC. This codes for CASSSTRFARNGYTF.

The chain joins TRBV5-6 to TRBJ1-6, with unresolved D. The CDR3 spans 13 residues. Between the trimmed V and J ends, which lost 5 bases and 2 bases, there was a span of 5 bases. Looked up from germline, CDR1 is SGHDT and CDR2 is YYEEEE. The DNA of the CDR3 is TGTGCCAGCAGGACGGCCTATAATTCACCCCTCCACTTT. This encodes CASRTAYNSPLHF.

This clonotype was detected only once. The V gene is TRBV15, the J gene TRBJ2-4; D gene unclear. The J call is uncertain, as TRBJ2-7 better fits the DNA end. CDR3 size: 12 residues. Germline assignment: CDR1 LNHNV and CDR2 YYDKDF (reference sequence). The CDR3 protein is CATSSATYEQYF. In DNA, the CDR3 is TGTGCCACCAGCAGTGCAACCTACGAGCAGTACTTC.

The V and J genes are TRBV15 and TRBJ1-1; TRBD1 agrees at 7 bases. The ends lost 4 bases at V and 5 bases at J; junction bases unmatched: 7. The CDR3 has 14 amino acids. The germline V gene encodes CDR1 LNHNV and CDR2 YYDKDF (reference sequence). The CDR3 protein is CATSTGTVRTEAFF. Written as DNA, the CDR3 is TGTGCCACCAGCACTGGGACAGTTCGGACTGAAGCTTTCTTT.

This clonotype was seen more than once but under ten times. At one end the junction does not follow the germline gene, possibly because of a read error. The CDR3 loop reads CASSLVSANYGYTF. The CDR3 nucleotides read TGCGCCAGCAGCTTGGTAAGCGCTAACTACGGCTACACCTTC. The rearrangement links TRBV5-1 to TRBJ1-2; no definite D call. CDR1 is SGHRS, CDR2 YFSETQ, per germline. This CDR3 has 14 amino acids.

The CDR3 here is CSAREGQGNYGYTF. In DNA form, the CDR3 reads TGCAGTGCTAGAGAGGGACAGGGGAACTATGGCTACACCTTC. The rearrangement uses TRBV20-1 and TRBJ1-2, with TRBD1 matching over 10 bases. CDR1 and CDR2 from the germline V gene are DFQATT and SNEGSKA (reference sequence). The CDR3 runs 14 residues. J was trimmed by 2 bases and V by 0 bases; bases with no gene match: 0.

CDR3: CASSQATGNTEAFF. The CDR3 DNA sequence: TGTGCCAGCAGCCAGGCGACAGGGAACACTGAAGCTTTCTTT. This chain links TRBV7-9 with TRBJ1-1; possibly TRBD1 for D (6 bases). Trimming pared 5 bases from V and 1 base from J, leaving 11 bases between. The CDR3 totals 14 residues. Germline CDR1 and CDR2: SEHNR and FQNEAQ (reference sequence).

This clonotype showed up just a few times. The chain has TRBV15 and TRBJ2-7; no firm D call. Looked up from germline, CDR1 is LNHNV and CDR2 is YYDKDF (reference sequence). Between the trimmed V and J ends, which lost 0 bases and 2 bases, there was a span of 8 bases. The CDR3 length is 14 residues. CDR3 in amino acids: CATSRDPGAYEQYF. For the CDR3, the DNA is TGTGCCACCAGCAGAGATCCGGGCGCCTACGAGCAGTACTTC.

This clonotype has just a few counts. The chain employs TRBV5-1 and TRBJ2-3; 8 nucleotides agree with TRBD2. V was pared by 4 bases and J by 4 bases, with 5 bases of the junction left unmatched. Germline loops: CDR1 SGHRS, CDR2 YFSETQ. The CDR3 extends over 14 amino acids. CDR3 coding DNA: TGCGCCAGCAGCCGGGGGGGCCGCGCAGATACGCAGTATTTT. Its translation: CASSRGGRADTQYF.

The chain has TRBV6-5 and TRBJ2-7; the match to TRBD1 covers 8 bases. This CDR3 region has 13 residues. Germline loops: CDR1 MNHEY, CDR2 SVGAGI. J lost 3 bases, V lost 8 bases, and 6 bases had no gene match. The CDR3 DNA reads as TGTGCCAGCCCTAACGGACAGGGCTACGAGCAGTACTTC. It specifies CASPNGQGYEQYF.

CDR3 in DNA: TGTGCCAGCACCATGGTTTGGGAGACCGTCGCCAAAAACATTCAGTACTTC. This sequence encodes CASTMVWETVAKNIQYF. The chain couples TRBV6-6 to TRBJ2-4; TRBD2 is a possible D gene (5 bases). There are 17 residues in the CDR3. V was shortened by 7 bases and J by 1 base, with 20 bases between the two germline ends. Germline assignment: CDR1 MNHNY and CDR2 SVGAGI (reference sequence).

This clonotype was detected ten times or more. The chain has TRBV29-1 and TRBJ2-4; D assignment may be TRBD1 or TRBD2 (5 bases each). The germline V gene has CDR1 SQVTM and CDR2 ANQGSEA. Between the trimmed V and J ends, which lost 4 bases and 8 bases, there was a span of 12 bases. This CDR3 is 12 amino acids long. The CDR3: CSVGGYGDIQYF. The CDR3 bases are TGCAGCGTTGGGGGGTACGGGGACATTCAGTACTTC.

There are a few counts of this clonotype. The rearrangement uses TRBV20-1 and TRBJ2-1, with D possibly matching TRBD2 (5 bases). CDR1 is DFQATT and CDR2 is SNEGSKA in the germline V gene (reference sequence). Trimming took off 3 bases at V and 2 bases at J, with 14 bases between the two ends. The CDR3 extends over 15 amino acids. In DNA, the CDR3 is TGCAGTGCTAGCTTTGGGAGACCCCCCTACAATGAGCAGTTCTTC. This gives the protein CSASFGRPPYNEQFF.

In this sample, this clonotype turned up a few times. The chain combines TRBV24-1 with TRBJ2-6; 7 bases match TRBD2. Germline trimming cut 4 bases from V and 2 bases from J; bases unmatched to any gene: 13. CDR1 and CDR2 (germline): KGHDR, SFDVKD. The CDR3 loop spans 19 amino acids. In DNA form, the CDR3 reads TGTGCCACCAGTGACTTGACTAGCCATTGGACCGCTGGGGCCAACGTCCTGACTTTC. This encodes CATSDLTSHWTAGANVLTF.

In DNA form, the CDR3 reads TGTGCCATCTCCGGGGGCCAAGAGACCCAGTACTTC. Residues: CAISGGQETQYF. The chain has TRBV10-3 and TRBJ2-5, with D maybe TRBD2 (6 bases). The V gene's germline CDR1 is ENHRY and CDR2 SYGVKD. V shed 8 bases and J shed 1 base, with 8 bases lying between them. This CDR3 is built from 12 residues.

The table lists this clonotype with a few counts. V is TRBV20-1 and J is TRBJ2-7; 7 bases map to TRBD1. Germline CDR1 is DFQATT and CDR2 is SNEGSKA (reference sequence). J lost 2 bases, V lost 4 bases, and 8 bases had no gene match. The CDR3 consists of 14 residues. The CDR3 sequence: CSATDDRVPYEQYF. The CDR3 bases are TGCAGTGCTACGGACGACAGGGTACCCTACGAGCAGTACTTC.

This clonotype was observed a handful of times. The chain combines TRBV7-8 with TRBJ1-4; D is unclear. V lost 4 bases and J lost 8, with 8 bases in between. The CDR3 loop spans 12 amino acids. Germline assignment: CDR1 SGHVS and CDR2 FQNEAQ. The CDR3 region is CASSSDREKLFF. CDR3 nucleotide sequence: TGTGCCAGCAGCTCCGACCGGGAAAAACTGTTTTTT. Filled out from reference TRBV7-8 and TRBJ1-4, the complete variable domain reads GAGVSQSPRYKVAKRGQDVALRCDPISGHVSLFWYQQALGQGPEFLTYFQNEAQLDKSGLPSDRFFAERPEGSVSTLKIQRTQQEDSAVYLCASSSDREKLFFGSGTQLSVL.

The CDR3 here is CASSFLSLTGYYGYTF. The CDR3 coding sequence is TGTGCCAGCAGTTTTCTTTCCCTAACAGGATACTATGGCTACACCTTC. The chain uses TRBV27 and TRBJ1-2; tentatively, D is TRBD1 (5 bases). In germline, CDR1 is MNHEY, CDR2 SMNVEV (reference sequence). Trimming took 3 bases from V and 3 from J, leaving 17 bases between them. CDR3 length equals 16 residues.

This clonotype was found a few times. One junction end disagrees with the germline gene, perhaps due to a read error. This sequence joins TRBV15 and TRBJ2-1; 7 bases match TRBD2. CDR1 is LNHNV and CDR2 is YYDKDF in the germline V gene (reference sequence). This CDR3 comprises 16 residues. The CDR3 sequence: CATSGEVGGIYNEQFF. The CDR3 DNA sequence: TGTGCCACCAGCGGAGAGGTCGGGGGGATTTACAATGAGCAGTTCTTC.

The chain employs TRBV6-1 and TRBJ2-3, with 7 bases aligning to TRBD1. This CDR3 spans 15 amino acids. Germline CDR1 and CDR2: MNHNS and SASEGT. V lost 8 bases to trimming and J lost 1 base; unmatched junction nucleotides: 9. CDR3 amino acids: CASRERGGGTDTQYF. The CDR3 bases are TGTGCCAGCCGCGAGAGAGGGGGCGGCACAGATACGCAGTATTTT.